This entry lists 15 T cell receptor beta chains sequenced from one sample in a study of cytomegalovirus exposure and HLA in healthy donors. 13 Jbeta primers and 60 Vbeta primers were used for the PCR. This table comes from immunoSEQ multiplex PCR, and its TCRdb copy is limited to in-frame clones, with some not included. The data contain roughly 100,000 clones, about 80% of them seen just once; the ten biggest clones take up over 2.5%. The specimen was PBMCs. These receptors all come from a man over 45 in good health and CMV-seropositive.

The rearrangement joins TRBV4-2 to TRBJ1-5; 8 bases are a match to TRBD1. The J segment lost 2 bases and the V segment lost 4 bases, leaving 7 bases of the junction unmatched. The germline gives CDR1 LGHNA, CDR2 YNFKEQ. The CDR3 sequence is 16 residues long. The CDR3 coding sequence is TGTGCCAGCAGCCCGGACAGGGTTGGTGGCAATCAGCCCCAGCATTTT. This translates into CASSPDRVGGNQPQHF.

This chain joins TRBV19 and TRBJ2-1, with 7 bases fitting TRBD2. After removal of 3 bases from V and 7 bases from J, the junction contained 6 bases not matched to a gene. CDR3 length: 14 residues. Per germline, CDR1 LNHDA and CDR2 SQIVND (reference sequence). For the CDR3, the DNA is TGTGCCAGTAGTATGCAACGGGGAGGGAATGAGCAGTTCTTC. Encoded protein: CASSMQRGGNEQFF.

The chain is built from TRBV7-3 and TRBJ2-3; 7 bases line up with TRBD2. CDR1 and CDR2 from the germline V gene are SGHTA and FQGTGA. The CDR3 is made up of 16 amino acids. Trimming cost V 1 base and J 6 bases; bases outside gene matches: 10. The CDR3 spells CASSLIGRGGQDTQYF. In DNA form, the CDR3 reads TGTGCCAGCAGCTTAATAGGTCGGGGAGGGCAGGATACGCAGTATTTT.

This clone appeared once. V is TRBV6-5 and J is TRBJ2-3; 10 bases are shared with TRBD1. Germline V gene lookup returns CDR1 MNHEY and CDR2 SVGAGI. The CDR3 extends over 16 amino acids. The J segment lost 7 bases and the V segment lost 1 base, leaving 8 bases of the junction unmatched. The CDR3: CASSYFKTGGRNTQYF. CDR3 in DNA: TGTGCCAGCAGTTACTTCAAGACAGGGGGCAGGAATACGCAGTATTTT.

The chain employs TRBV19 and TRBJ1-4; the D is unclear. Germline values: CDR1 LNHDA, CDR2 SQIVND (reference sequence). Between the trimmed V and J ends, which lost 10 bases and 7 bases, there was a span of 22 bases. This CDR3 has 15 residues. CDR3 coding DNA: TGTGCCACCAAACCAAGAGGGCTCAATGTTGAAAAACTGTTTTTT. Protein product: CATKPRGLNVEKLFF.

This chain joins TRBV9 and TRBJ2-5; 7 bases line up with TRBD1. The length of the CDR3 is 14 residues. Germline CDR1 reads SGDLS; CDR2 reads YYNGEE. The V segment lost 0 bases and the J segment 3 bases; nucleotides outside the gene matches: 2. This CDR3 reads CASSVEGTEETQYF. The CDR3 DNA reads as TGTGCCAGCAGCGTAGAGGGGACAGAAGAGACCCAGTACTTC.

This clone was seen a handful of times. The V gene is TRBV6-5, the J gene TRBJ2-7; TRBD2 is a possible D gene (5 bases). CDR3 length equals 13 residues. The V end lost 5 bases, the J end lost 3 bases, and 11 bases lay between the germline ends. Germline V gene data show CDR1 as MNHEY and CDR2 as SVGAGI. CDR3 sequence (DNA): TGTGCCAGCAGTCGCGGGCCGGACTACGAGCAGTACTTC. This codes for CASSRGPDYEQYF.

This chain uses TRBV5-6 with TRBJ2-7; the match to TRBD2 covers 8 bases. The CDR3 length is 14 residues. The J segment lost 7 bases and the V segment lost 2 bases, leaving 8 bases of the junction unmatched. Germline CDR1 reads SGHDT; CDR2 reads YYEEEE. The CDR3 is CASSLSGSPEEQYF. CDR3 DNA: TGTGCCAGCAGCTTAAGCGGGAGTCCAGAAGAGCAGTACTTC.

The rearrangement links TRBV10-3 to TRBJ2-1; possibly TRBD1 for D (6 bases). The CDR3 covers 16 residues. Germline-derived CDR1 and CDR2 are ENHRY and SYGVKD. V was clipped by 2 bases and J by 7 bases, with 18 bases between them. Here the CDR3 reads CAISEVDGYTGNEQFF. DNA of the CDR3: TGTGCCATCAGTGAGGTAGACGGATATACAGGGAATGAGCAGTTCTTC.

This clone showed up just a few times. This chain connects TRBV2 to TRBJ2-1, with 13 bases that match TRBD2. With 6 bases clipped from V and 7 bases from J, the junction kept 9 bases outside the gene matches. The CDR3 runs to 16 residues. Germline CDR1 SNHLY, CDR2 FYNNEI. CDR3 nucleotides: TGTGCCAGCAGCCCCTGGACTAGCGGGAGAAGTAATGAGCAGTTCTTC. It specifies CASSPWTSGRSNEQFF.

This chain's CDR3 is CASSVGTSGGVDTQYF. The DNA of the CDR3 is TGCGCCAGCAGCGTCGGGACTAGCGGGGGGGTTGATACGCAGTATTTT. V and J are TRBV5-1 and TRBJ2-3, with TRBD2 identical over 16 bases. Trimming removed 4 bases from V and 6 bases from J; junction bases left unmatched: 5. The germline CDR1 and CDR2 sequences are SGHRS and YFSETQ. There are 16 residues in the CDR3.

The chain employs TRBV27 and TRBJ2-3; D possibly corresponds to TRBD2 (5 bases). Trimming stripped 6 bases from V and 0 bases from J, with 13 bases between. The CDR3 runs to 15 residues. CDR1 MNHEY and CDR2 SMNVEV come from the germline V gene (reference sequence). CDR3: CASSPSTTSTDTQYF. The CDR3 DNA sequence: TGTGCCAGCAGCCCTAGCACAACTAGCACAGATACGCAGTATTTT.

The chain employs TRBV5-1 and TRBJ2-7; 7 bases fit TRBD1. Trimming removed 4 bases from V and 3 bases from J; junction bases left unmatched: 10. The CDR3 covers 15 residues. Germline values: CDR1 SGHRS, CDR2 YFSETQ. CDR3 loop: CASSPGPGQFYEQYF. CDR3 sequence (DNA): TGCGCCAGCAGCCCGGGCCCGGGACAGTTCTACGAGCAGTACTTC.

The V call is TRBV6-5, the J call TRBJ2-2; 10 positions agree with TRBD2. Germline V gene lookup returns CDR1 MNHEY and CDR2 SVGAGI. V was pared by 0 bases and J by 5 bases, with 3 bases of the junction left unmatched. The CDR3 contains 16 residues. The CDR3, as DNA: TGTGCCAGCAGTTACTCGGCTAGCGGGAGAACCGGGGAGCTGTTTTTT. This encodes CASSYSASGRTGELFF.

Points on this clone: An end of the junction does not agree with germline; a read error may underlie this. The chain uses TRBV7-9 and TRBJ1-1, with D perhaps TRBD1 (5 bases). CDR1 is SEHNR, CDR2 FQNEAQ, per germline (reference sequence). The CDR3 has 16 residues. Written as DNA, the CDR3 is TGTTCCAGCAGCTTTAACAGGCTGCGCTCGGTCACTGAAGCTTTCTTT. It specifies CSSSFNRLRSVTEAFF.